This T cell receptor (beta chain) was found in a study of human T cells and chemical hapten exposure. Findings and caveats of the study: Significantly more large CDR3 similarity clusters were formed by expanded TCRs than by controls.

TCRdb fed the RACE reads into MiXCR, producing one record per CDR3 protein. Of nearly 110,000 distinct CDR3 sequences in the sample, roughly 12% were seen once. Time point reported: pre-sensitization, week 0. The sample's treatment: therapeutic diphenylcyclopropenone sensitization with weekly scalp DPC. This clonotype showed up just a few times. Its matching antigen is unknown. V was clipped by 0 bases and J by 9 bases, with 3 bases between them. CDR3 length: 12 residues. Germline V gene sequence: CDR1 ENHRY, CDR2 SYGVKD. This chain links TRBV10-3 with TRBJ1-6; D is undetermined. Sample: whole blood, taken in connection with sensitization to the hapten diphenylcyclopropenone (DPC). The TCR originated in a woman between 45 and 60 years old with alopecia areata. Some clones in this sample may be carry-over from other donors' samples. In DNA form, the CDR3 reads TGTGCCATCAGTGAGTCTACTTCACCCCTCCACTTT. It is translated as CAISESTSPLHF.